Reported below is one T cell receptor (beta chain). Since the CDR3 does not end with the conserved phenylalanine or tryptophan, this likely comes from a read error. The DNA is left out, because the CDR3 cannot be placed on it with certainty; the CDR3 is given as TCRdb lists it. These data are taken from a study of blood T cell repertoires in COVID-19. Study context: Both acute and convalescent COVID-19 samples were obtained from the United States, Italy and Spain. Sample material is recorded as cDNA or gDNA derived from T cells, B-cell-depleted T cells, or PBMCs.

Per the original data handling: Reference gene primer amplification gave estimated nucleated cell counts. TCRdb keeps only in-frame clones here, not all; method: immunoSEQ multiplex PCR. V, J and clone size are those of that table, while D and trimming were read from the DNA. The data contain roughly 250,000 clones, 82% of them seen just once; the ten biggest clones take up more than 4.5%. The CDR3 sequence runs 11 residues, both termini included. Looked up from germline, CDR1 is MDHEN and CDR2 is SYDVKM. The gene calls are TRBV28 and TRBJ1-2; TRBD1 is the table's D call and was not checked against the DNA. The source is a woman of 80 years or more with active or convalescent COVID-19. Sequencing used peripheral blood. CDR3 region: CASRGQGAIRL.